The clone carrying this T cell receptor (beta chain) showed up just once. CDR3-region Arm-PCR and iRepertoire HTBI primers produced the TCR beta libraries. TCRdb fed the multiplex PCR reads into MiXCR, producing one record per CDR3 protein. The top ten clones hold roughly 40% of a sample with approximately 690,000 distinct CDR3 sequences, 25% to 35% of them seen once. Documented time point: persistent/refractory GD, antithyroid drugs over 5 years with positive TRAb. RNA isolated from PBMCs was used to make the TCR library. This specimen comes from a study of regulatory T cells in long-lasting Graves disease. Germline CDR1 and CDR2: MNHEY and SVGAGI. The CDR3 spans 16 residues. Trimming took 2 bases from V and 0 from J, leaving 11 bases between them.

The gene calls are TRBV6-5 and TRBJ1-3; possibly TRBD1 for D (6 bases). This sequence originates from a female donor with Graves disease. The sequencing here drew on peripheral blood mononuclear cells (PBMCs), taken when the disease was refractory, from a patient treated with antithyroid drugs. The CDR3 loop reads CASSYQGSSSGNTIYF. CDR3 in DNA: TGTGCCAGCAGTTACCAGGGGAGTAGCTCTGGAAACACCATATATTTT.